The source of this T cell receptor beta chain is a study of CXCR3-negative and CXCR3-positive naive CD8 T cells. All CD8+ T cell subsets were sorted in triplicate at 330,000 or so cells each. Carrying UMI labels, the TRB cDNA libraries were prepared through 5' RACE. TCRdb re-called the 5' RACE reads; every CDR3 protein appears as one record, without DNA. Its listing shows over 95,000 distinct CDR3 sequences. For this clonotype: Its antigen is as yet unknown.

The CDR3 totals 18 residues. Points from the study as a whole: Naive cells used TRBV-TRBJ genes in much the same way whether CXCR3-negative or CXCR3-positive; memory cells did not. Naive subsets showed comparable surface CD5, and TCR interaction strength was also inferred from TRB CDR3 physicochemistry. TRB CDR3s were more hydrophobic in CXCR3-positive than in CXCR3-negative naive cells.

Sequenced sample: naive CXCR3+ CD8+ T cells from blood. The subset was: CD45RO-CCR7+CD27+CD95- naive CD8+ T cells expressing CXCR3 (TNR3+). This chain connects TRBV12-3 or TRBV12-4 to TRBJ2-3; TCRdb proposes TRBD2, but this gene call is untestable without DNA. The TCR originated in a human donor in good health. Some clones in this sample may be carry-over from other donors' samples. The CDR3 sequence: CASSGAPTSGSGTDTQYF.